Each of the 8 T cell receptor beta chains below was sequenced from the same sample in a study of OX40 agonist ivuxolimab in advanced cancers. Only in-frame clones appear in the TCRdb table, and some are missing; sequencing was by immunoSEQ multiplex PCR. The sample yields tens of thousands of clones, about 90% seen once. Sequencing was performed on CD4+ or CD8+ T cells sorted from blood, taken in a trial of the OX40 agonist ivuxolimab. The source is an adult with an advanced solid tumor such as melanoma, head and neck, liver or kidney cancer.

The genes are TRBV19 and TRBJ2-1; the D gene is possibly TRBD2 (5 bases). V lost 3 bases to trimming and J lost 0 bases, with 12 bases between them. The CDR3 is 16 residues long. The germline V gene has CDR1 LNHDA and CDR2 SQIVND (reference sequence). The CDR3 DNA is TGTGCCAGTAGTATCTATGGCGGGTTCTCCTACAATGAGCAGTTCTTC. Its translation: CASSIYGGFSYNEQFF.

The CDR3 DNA is TGTGCCAGCAGCTCCAGGGTGGGACTCCAAGAGACCCAGTACTTC. Translated: CASSSRVGLQETQYF. This rearrangement joins TRBV11-1 to TRBJ2-5; maybe TRBD2 (6 bases). CDR1 is SGHAT, CDR2 FQDESV, per germline (reference sequence). V was pared by 4 bases and J by 1 base, with 13 bases between. The CDR3 extends over 15 amino acids.

This sequence joins TRBV10-1 and TRBJ2-2; possible D gene TRBD2, 6 bases. This CDR3 is 13 amino acids long. V gave up 2 bases and J gave up 5 bases, with 6 bases separating them. CDR1 WNHNN and CDR2 SYGVQD come from the germline V gene (reference sequence). CDR3 residues: CASSEGGTGELFF. In nucleotides, the CDR3 is TGCGCCAGCAGTGAGGGGGGGACCGGGGAGCTGTTTTTT.

V gene TRBV7-8 combines with J gene TRBJ2-7; maybe TRBD1 (6 bases). This CDR3 region has 19 residues. The ends were cut back, 5 bases at V and 0 bases at J, with 26 bases in the middle. CDR1 is SGHVS and CDR2 is FQNEAQ in the germline V gene. As DNA, the CDR3 is TGTGCCAGCAGCAAACCCGAAATGTCCGGGACACAAACCTCCTACGAGCAGTACTTC. Residues: CASSKPEMSGTQTSYEQYF.

The chain carries TRBV7-9 and TRBJ2-7, with D unclear. The length of the CDR3 is 13 residues. CDR1 and CDR2 from the germline V gene are SEHNR and FQNEAQ (reference sequence). The ends were cut back, 0 bases at V and 3 bases at J, with 6 bases in the middle. CDR3 amino acids: CASSLAVHYEQYF. As DNA, the CDR3 is TGTGCCAGCAGCTTAGCGGTCCACTACGAGCAGTACTTC.

The chain uses TRBV27 and TRBJ1-2, with 8 bases fitting TRBD1. The length of the CDR3 is 16 residues. CDR1 is MNHEY and CDR2 is SMNVEV in the germline V gene (reference sequence). Trimming removed 3 bases from V and 7 bases from J; junction bases left unmatched: 13. The DNA of the CDR3 is TGTGCCAGCAGTTTCCTCGGGGACAGGTCTGAACTTGGCTACACCTTC. The encoded protein is CASSFLGDRSELGYTF.

This clone was seen a few times. The V and J genes are TRBV5-1 and TRBJ1-1; maybe TRBD1 (5 bases). Trimming removed 1 base from V and 0 bases from J, with 7 bases in between. Germline CDR1 SGHRS, CDR2 YFSETQ. CDR3 size: 14 residues. The CDR3 here is CASSLRTLNTEAFF. CDR3 DNA: TGCGCCAGCAGCTTGAGGACATTGAACACTGAAGCTTTCTTT.

This clone was counted once. This sequence joins TRBV9 and TRBJ2-3; 11 bases are shared with TRBD2. V lost 4 bases, J lost 2 bases, and 6 bases stayed unmatched. CDR1 is SGDLS, CDR2 YYNGEE, per germline. This CDR3 is 16 amino acids long. In DNA, the CDR3 is TGTGCCAGCAGCCCTCGACTAGCGGGATACACAGATACGCAGTATTTT. Its translation is CASSPRLAGYTDTQYF.